The next 14 T cell receptor beta chains were all read from a single sample in a study of blood T cell repertoires in COVID-19. Here immunoSEQ multiplex PCR was the method, and the copy in TCRdb shows in-frame clones only, minus some. This sample has 150,000 to 200,000 clones, with about 80% found just once. The sequenced sample consisted of peripheral blood. These receptors were collected from a woman in her sixties or seventies with acute or convalescent COVID-19.

The chain carries TRBV3-1 (or the pseudogene TRBV3-2) and TRBJ2-1, with 7 nucleotides matching TRBD2. Germline lookup yields CDR1 LGHDT and CDR2 YNNKEL (reference sequence). The junction had 8 bases not matched to a gene; V was cut back by 0 bases and J by 3 bases. The CDR3 totals 17 residues. The CDR3, as DNA: TGTGCCAGCAGCCAAGAAGGCCCTAGCGGCCTCTACAATGAGCAGTTCTTC. Translated: CASSQEGPSGLYNEQFF.

This clone has a single count. V is TRBV27 and J is TRBJ1-3, with D unclear. The CDR3 covers 14 residues. V lost 3 bases and J 0 bases, leaving 6 bases between the germline ends. Germline V lookup: CDR1 MNHEY, CDR2 SMNVEV (reference sequence). The CDR3 coding sequence is TGTGCCAGCAGTTTGGAGCCCTCTGGAAACACCATATATTTT. It codes for CASSLEPSGNTIYF.

This chain joins TRBV3-1 (or the pseudogene TRBV3-2) and TRBJ2-1; 13 nucleotides align to TRBD2. Trimming at V came to 4 bases and at J to 9 bases, leaving 9 bases not matched to a gene. The length of the CDR3 is 16 residues. Germline V lookup: CDR1 LGHDT, CDR2 YNNKEL (reference sequence). Here the CDR3 DNA reads TGTGCCAGCAGCCGGCCCGGACTAGCGGGAGAGGGTGAGCAGTTCTTC. This codes for CASSRPGLAGEGEQFF.

This sequence joins TRBV6-5 and TRBJ2-6; D gene unclear. V shed 3 bases and J shed 0 bases, with 9 bases lying between them. CDR3 length: 16 residues. Per germline, CDR1 MNHEY and CDR2 SVGAGI. The DNA for the CDR3 is TGTGCCAGCAGTTATTCCAGGCTCTCTGGGGCCAACGTCCTGACTTTC. The encoded protein is CASSYSRLSGANVLTF.

The chain links TRBV2 to TRBJ2-2; 10 bases line up with TRBD1. CDR3 length: 14 amino acids. Germline assignment: CDR1 SNHLY and CDR2 FYNNEI. The junction had 4 bases not matched to a gene; V was cut back by 6 bases and J by 6 bases. The CDR3 region has the DNA TGTGCCAGCAGCTGGGGACAGGGGCCCGGGGAGCTGTTTTTT. The encoded protein is CASSWGQGPGELFF.

The sample holds many counts of this clone. This rearrangement joins TRBV25-1 to TRBJ2-1; 7 positions agree with TRBD1. Per germline, CDR1 MGHDK and CDR2 SYGVNS. This CDR3 region has 13 residues. V gave up 5 bases and J gave up 6 bases; unmatched junction bases: 4. The CDR3 region is CASSLGDSNEQFF. The CDR3 nucleotides are TGTGCCAGCAGTTTAGGGGACAGCAATGAGCAGTTCTTC.

The chain couples TRBV7-2 to TRBJ2-7; 11 nucleotides align to TRBD2. From germline, CDR1 is SGHTA and CDR2 FQGNSA. This CDR3 has 16 residues. V gave up 6 bases and J gave up 0 bases; unmatched junction bases: 7. CDR3: CASRRTSGRSSYEQYF. CDR3 DNA: TGTGCCAGCAGGCGGACTAGCGGGCGTAGCTCCTACGAGCAGTACTTC.

This clone was recorded a few times. The chain uses TRBV3-1 (or the pseudogene TRBV3-2) and TRBJ2-7, with 9 bases lining up with TRBD1. Trimming took 3 bases from V and 6 from J; bases not matched to a gene: 12. The V gene's germline CDR1 is LGHDT and CDR2 YNNKEL (reference sequence). The CDR3 spans 16 residues. CDR3 sequence: CASSHLTGTGKAEQYF. CDR3 coding DNA: TGTGCCAGCAGCCATCTCACCGGGACAGGGAAAGCCGAGCAGTACTTC.

The V call is TRBV5-1, the J call TRBJ2-2; D is ambiguous. V dropped 4 bases and J dropped 3 bases, with 13 bases sitting between them. The CDR3 consists of 15 residues. In germline, CDR1 is SGHRS, CDR2 YFSETQ. The CDR3 region has the DNA TGCGCCAGCAGCGGTAGTAATACCGACACCGGGGAGCTGTTTTTT. The encoded protein is CASSGSNTDTGELFF.

V and J are TRBV2 and TRBJ1-3; D not resolved. Per the germline V gene, CDR1 is SNHLY and CDR2 is FYNNEI. With 3 bases removed from V and 0 bases from J, the gap between germline ends came to 9 bases. The CDR3 totals 15 residues. The CDR3 region is CASSEGRFSGNTIYF. The CDR3, as DNA: TGTGCCAGCAGTGAGGGGAGATTCTCTGGAAACACCATATATTTT.

The chain links TRBV6-5 to TRBJ2-2, with TRBD1 as a possible D gene (5 bases). CDR3 length: 15 residues. Germline values: CDR1 MNHEY, CDR2 SVGAGI. The V gene lost 7 bases and the J gene lost 0 bases, with 12 bases spanning the gap. The DNA for the CDR3 is TGTGCCAGCACCTTGGACACCCCGAACACCGGGGAGCTGTTTTTT. This translates into CASTLDTPNTGELFF.

This rearrangement joins TRBV19 to TRBJ2-7; 12 positions match TRBD2. V lost 5 bases and J lost 6; bases outside the gene matches: 11. The CDR3 runs 16 residues. CDR1 and CDR2 from the germline V gene are LNHDA and SQIVND (reference sequence). CDR3 residues: CASSSVTSGSGFEQYF. The CDR3 region has the DNA TGTGCCAGTAGTTCGGTGACTAGCGGGAGTGGGTTCGAGCAGTACTTC.

This chain uses TRBV7-9 with TRBJ1-6; D is perhaps TRBD1 (6 bases). Germline V CDR1 and CDR2: SEHNR, FQNEAQ (reference sequence). Deletions cut 4 bases from V and 0 bases from J, with 7 bases between. This CDR3 is built from 15 residues. The CDR3 DNA reads as TGTGCCAGCAGCTCACAGGGCTCCTATAATTCACCCCTCCACTTT. Translated, it gives CASSSQGSYNSPLHF.

The CDR3 is CASSVFGTTNTGELFF. The CDR3 DNA reads as TGTGCCAGCAGCGTATTCGGGACAACGAACACCGGGGAGCTGTTTTTT. The rearrangement uses TRBV9 and TRBJ2-2; possible D gene TRBD1, 6 bases. Deletions cut 1 base from V and 0 bases from J, with 10 bases between. The CDR3 has 16 amino acids. Germline CDR1 reads SGDLS; CDR2 reads YYNGEE.